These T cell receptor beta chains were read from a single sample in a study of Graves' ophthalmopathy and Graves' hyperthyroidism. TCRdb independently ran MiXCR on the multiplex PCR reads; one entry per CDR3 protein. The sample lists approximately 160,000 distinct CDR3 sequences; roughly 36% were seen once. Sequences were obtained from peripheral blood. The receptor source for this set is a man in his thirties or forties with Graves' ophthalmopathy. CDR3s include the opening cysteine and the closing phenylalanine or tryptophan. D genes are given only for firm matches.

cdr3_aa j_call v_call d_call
CASSHRQGWPEAFF TRBJ1-1 TRBV4-1 -
CASSLGRWGGRF TRBJ2-3 TRBV12-3/TRBV12-4 -
CASRQAGATTEAFF TRBJ1-1 TRBV19 -
CASSLSPGVPHYEQYF TRBJ2-7 TRBV27 -
CASRKTATPDLYEQYF TRBJ2-7 TRBV7-2 -
CASSRNPTGFGANVLTF TRBJ2-6 TRBV6-4 -
CASSIYRNTEAFF TRBJ1-1 TRBV19 -
CASSVPSQGKAEAFF TRBJ1-1 TRBV28 -
CASSLAGLYTGELFF TRBJ2-2 TRBV7-2 TRBD2
CASSKGGPTQPQHF TRBJ1-5 TRBV7-2 -
CASSHRDLQETQYF TRBJ2-5 TRBV7-2 -
CASSFSGGQGPYEQYF TRBJ2-7 TRBV11-2 TRBD1
CASSPKGNYEQYF TRBJ2-7 TRBV13 -
CASSDRDRGDIQYF TRBJ2-4 TRBV6-1 TRBD1
CASRPGASGRWETQYF TRBJ2-5 TRBV6-1 TRBD2
CASSEDPISQETQYF TRBJ2-5 TRBV6-1 -
CSARPPGPSKSIQYF TRBJ2-4 TRBV20-1 -
CASSRQGPAYEQYF TRBJ2-7 TRBV6-2/TRBV6-3 TRBD1
CASRSGRETQYF TRBJ2-5 TRBV7-8 TRBD2
CASSEEGQGSTNYGYTF TRBJ1-2 TRBV6-1 TRBD1
CASSLLFGYEQYF TRBJ2-7 TRBV7-2 -
CASSSGTGEEAFF TRBJ1-1 TRBV7-3 TRBD1
CASSYGIEAFF TRBJ1-1 TRBV6-2/TRBV6-3 -
CAIRSGGVFREQYF TRBJ2-7 TRBV10-3 TRBD2
CASSVSSGSTDTQYF TRBJ2-3 TRBV9 -
CASSLGTRGTQYF TRBJ2-5 TRBV12-3/TRBV12-4 -
CASRTGGREQYF TRBJ2-7 TRBV7-9 TRBD1
CASSSLEDSFQYF TRBJ2-4 TRBV18 -
CASSLSGRAYDEQYF TRBJ2-7 TRBV12-3/TRBV12-4 TRBD2
CASSRQGFLDTEAFF TRBJ1-1 TRBV28 -
CASSSTGATEAFF TRBJ1-1 TRBV6-5 TRBD1
CASSPWALGSEAFF TRBJ1-1 TRBV6-2/TRBV6-3 -
CASSLPNPREGATDTQYF TRBJ2-3 TRBV7-2 TRBD1
CASSPRGQGMDTQYF TRBJ2-3 TRBV18 TRBD1
CASKRLAGGEGANVLTF TRBJ2-6 TRBV6-4 TRBD2
CASSLAGDRGSPLHF TRBJ1-6 TRBV7-8 TRBD1
CASTMTGEDYGYTF TRBJ1-2 TRBV28 -
CASSYSGGGDLNTEAFF TRBJ1-1 TRBV6-5 -
CASSQQGLIDYGYTF TRBJ1-2 TRBV6-2/TRBV6-3 TRBD1